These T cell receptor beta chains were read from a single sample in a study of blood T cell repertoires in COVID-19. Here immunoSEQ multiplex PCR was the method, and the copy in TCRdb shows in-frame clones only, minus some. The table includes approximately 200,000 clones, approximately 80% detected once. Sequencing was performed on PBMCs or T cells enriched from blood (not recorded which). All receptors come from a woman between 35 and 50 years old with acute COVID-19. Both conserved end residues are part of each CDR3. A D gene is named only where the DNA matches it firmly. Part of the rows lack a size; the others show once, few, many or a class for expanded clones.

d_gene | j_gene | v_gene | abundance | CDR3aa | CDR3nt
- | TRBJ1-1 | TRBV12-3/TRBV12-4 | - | CASSSLGNPEAFF | TGTGCCAGCAGTTCCCTCGGGAACCCTGAAGCTTTCTTT
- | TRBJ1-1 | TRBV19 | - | CASSTFNTEAFF | TGTGCCAGTAGTACATTTAACACTGAAGCTTTCTTT
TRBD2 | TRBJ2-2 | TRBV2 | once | CASNSASGSIGELFF | TGTGCCAGCAACTCCGCTAGCGGGAGTATAGGGGAGCTGTTTTTT
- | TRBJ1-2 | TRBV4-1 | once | CASSQDSLYGYTF | TGCGCCAGCAGCCAGGACAGTCTCTATGGCTACACCTTC
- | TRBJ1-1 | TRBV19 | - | CASRKRDSEAFF | TGTGCCAGTAGAAAACGGGACTCTGAAGCTTTCTTT
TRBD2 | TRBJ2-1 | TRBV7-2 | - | CASSSGASSYNEQFF | TGTGCCAGCAGCAGCGGGGCAAGCTCCTACAATGAGCAGTTCTTC
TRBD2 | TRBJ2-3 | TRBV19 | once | CASSLWGLAASTDTQYF | TGTGCCAGTAGTCTCTGGGGACTAGCGGCTAGCACAGATACGCAGTATTTT
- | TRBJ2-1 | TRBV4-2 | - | CASSQDSGGSGEQFF | TGTGCCAGCAGCCAAGATAGTGGAGGGAGCGGCGAGCAGTTCTTC
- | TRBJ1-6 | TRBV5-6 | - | CASSLGGRLNSPLHF | TGTGCCAGCAGCTTGGGTGGCAGGCTTAATTCACCCCTCCACTTT
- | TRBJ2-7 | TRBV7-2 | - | CASSSRLLPYEQYF | TGTGCCAGCAGTTCCCGACTCCTTCCCTACGAGCAGTACTTC
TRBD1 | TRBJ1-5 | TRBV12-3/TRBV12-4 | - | CASSGQGYQPQHF | TGTGCCAGCAGTGGACAGGGTTATCAGCCCCAGCATTTT
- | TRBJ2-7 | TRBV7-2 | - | CASSLLSEQYF | TGTGCCAGCAGCTTATTGTCTGAGCAGTACTTC
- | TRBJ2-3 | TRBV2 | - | CAKPEGGVTDTQYF | TGTGCCAAACCCGAGGGGGGGGTAACAGATACGCAGTATTTT
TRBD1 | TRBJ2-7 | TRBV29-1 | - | CSARQGVSEQYF | TGCAGCGCGCGACAGGGGGTAAGCGAGCAGTACTTC
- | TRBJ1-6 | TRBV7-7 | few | CASSLVEGSPLHF | TGTGCCAGCAGCTTAGTGGAGGGGTCACCCCTCCACTTT
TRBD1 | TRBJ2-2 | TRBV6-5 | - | CASSKQGAGELFF | TGTGCCAGCAGCAAACAGGGGGCCGGGGAGCTGTTTTTT
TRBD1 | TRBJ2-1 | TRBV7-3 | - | CASSQDRGLSSYNEQFF | TGTGCCAGCAGCCAGGACAGGGGGCTGAGCTCCTACAATGAGCAGTTCTTC
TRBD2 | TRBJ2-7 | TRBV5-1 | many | CASSSSVAGLEQYF | TGCGCCAGCTCCTCATCCGTAGCGGGCCTGGAGCAGTACTTC
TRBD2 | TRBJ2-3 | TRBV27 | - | CASSLKGLAGAPRDTQYF | TGTGCCAGCAGTTTAAAGGGACTAGCGGGGGCTCCACGAGATACGCAGTATTTT
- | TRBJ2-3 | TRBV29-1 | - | CSGYGLSRQTDTQYF | TGCAGCGGTTACGGACTATCCAGGCAAACAGATACGCAGTATTTT
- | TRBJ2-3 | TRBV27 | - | CASSFLPPSTDTQYF | TGTGCCAGCAGTTTTCTACCCCCTAGCACAGATACGCAGTATTTT
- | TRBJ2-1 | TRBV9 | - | CASSVVNRGGYNEQFF | TGTGCCAGCAGCGTAGTCAACAGGGGGGGCTACAATGAGCAGTTCTTC
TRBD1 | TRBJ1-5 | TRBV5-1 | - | CASSLGQGDQPQHF | TGCGCCAGCAGCTTGGGACAGGGGGATCAGCCCCAGCATTTT
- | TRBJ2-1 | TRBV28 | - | CASSPRPGRDFEYNEQFF | TGTGCCAGCAGTCCCCGGCCGGGTAGGGACTTCGAGTACAATGAGCAGTTCTTC
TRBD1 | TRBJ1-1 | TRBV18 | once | CASSPGQGGGAFF | TGTGCCAGCTCACCCGGACAGGGCGGGGGAGCTTTCTTT
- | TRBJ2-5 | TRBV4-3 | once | CASSQTTKLISETQYF | TGCGCCAGCAGCCAAACTACCAAACTCATATCCGAGACCCAGTACTTC
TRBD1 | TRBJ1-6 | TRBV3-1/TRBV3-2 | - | CASSRGQARMGNSPLHF | TGTGCCAGCAGCCGTGGACAGGCAAGGATGGGTAATTCACCCCTCCACTTT
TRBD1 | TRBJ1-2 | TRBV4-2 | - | CASSRQAGGVYGYTF | TGTGCCAGCAGCCGCCAGGCAGGGGGCGTCTATGGCTACACCTTC
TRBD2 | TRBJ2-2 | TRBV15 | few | CATSREIIAGGPTGELFF | TGTGCCACCAGCAGAGAGATAATAGCGGGAGGGCCGACCGGGGAGCTGTTTTTT
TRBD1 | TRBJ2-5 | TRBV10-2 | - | CASGGQAQETQYF | TGCGCCAGCGGGGGACAGGCCCAAGAGACCCAGTACTTC
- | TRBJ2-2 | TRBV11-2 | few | CASSLDAFGNTGELFF | TGTGCCAGCAGCTTAGACGCATTCGGGAACACCGGGGAGCTGTTTTTT
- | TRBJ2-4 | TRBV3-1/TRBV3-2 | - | CASSQLQGTKNIQYF | TGTGCCAGCAGCCAACTGCAGGGGACCAAAAACATTCAGTACTTC
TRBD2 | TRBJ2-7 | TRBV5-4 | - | CASSLTSGSSSYEQYF | TGTGCCAGCAGCTTGACTAGCGGGAGCTCCTCCTACGAGCAGTACTTC
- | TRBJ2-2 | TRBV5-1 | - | CASSFGGTGELFF | TGCGCCAGCAGCTTCGGGGGTACCGGGGAGCTGTTTTTT
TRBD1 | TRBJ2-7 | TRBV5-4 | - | CASSTPGTGAEQYF | TGTGCCAGCAGCACGCCCGGGACAGGGGCCGAGCAGTACTTC
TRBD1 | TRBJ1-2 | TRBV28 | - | CASSFQDRGGSYTF | TGTGCCAGCAGTTTCCAGGACAGGGGTGGGAGCTACACCTTC
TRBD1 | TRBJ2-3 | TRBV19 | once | CASSIGSLVGGLSDTQYF | TGTGCCAGTAGTATAGGTTCTTTAGTAGGGGGCCTCTCAGATACGCAGTATTTT
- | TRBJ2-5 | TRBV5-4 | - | CASSLADGETQYF | TGTGCCAGCAGCCTCGCGGATGGGGAGACCCAGTACTTC
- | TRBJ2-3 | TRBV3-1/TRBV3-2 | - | CASSHRGPPSTDTQYF | TGTGCCAGCAGCCACCGAGGTCCTCCTAGCACAGATACGCAGTATTTT
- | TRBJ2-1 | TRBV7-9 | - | CASSLARPGEQFF | TGTGCCAGCAGCTTAGCCCGCCCGGGTGAGCAGTTCTTC
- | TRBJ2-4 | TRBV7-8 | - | CASSRSGVLNIQYF | TGTGCCAGCAGCCGTTCCGGGGTTTTAAACATTCAGTACTTC
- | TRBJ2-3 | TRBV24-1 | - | CATSDSASQGNTQYF | TGTGCCACCAGTGACTCGGCTTCCCAGGGTAATACGCAGTATTTT
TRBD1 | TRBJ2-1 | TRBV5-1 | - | CASSLGPGQGGNEQFF | TGCGCCAGCAGCTTGGGCCCGGGACAGGGTGGGAATGAGCAGTTCTTC
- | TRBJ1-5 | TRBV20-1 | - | CSASQGNQPQHF | TGCAGTGCTAGTCAGGGTAATCAGCCCCAGCATTTT
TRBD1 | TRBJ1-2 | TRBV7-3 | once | CASSQGGQDGYTF | TGTGCCAGCAGCCAGGGTGGACAGGATGGCTACACCTTC
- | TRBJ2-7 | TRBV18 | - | CASSISRGPGKGEQYF | TGTGCCAGCTCCATTTCAAGGGGTCCAGGGAAAGGCGAGCAGTACTTC
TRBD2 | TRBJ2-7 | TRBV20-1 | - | CSASWDASGKDYEQYF | TGCAGTGCTAGTTGGGATGCCAGCGGGAAGGACTACGAGCAGTACTTC
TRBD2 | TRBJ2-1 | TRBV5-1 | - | CASSLEASGSNEQFF | TGCGCCAGCAGCTTGGAGGCTAGCGGGAGTAATGAGCAGTTCTTC
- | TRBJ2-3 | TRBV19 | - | CASSMRKLTDTQYF | TGTGCCAGTAGTATGCGTAAGCTCACAGATACGCAGTATTTT
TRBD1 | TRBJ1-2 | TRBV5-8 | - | CASSLYRGQSGYTF | TGTGCCAGCAGCTTATACAGGGGGCAAAGTGGCTACACCTTC
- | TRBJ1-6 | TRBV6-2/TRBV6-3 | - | CASSPGGLRSPLHF | TGTGCCAGCAGCCCCGGTGGACTTAGGTCACCCCTCCACTTT
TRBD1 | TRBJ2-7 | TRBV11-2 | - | CASSPLGGTGRSYEQYF | TGTGCCAGCAGCCCACTAGGTGGGACAGGCCGCTCCTACGAGCAGTACTTC
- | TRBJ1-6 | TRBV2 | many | CASFLGASNSPLHF | TGTGCCAGCTTTTTGGGGGCGAGTAATTCACCCCTCCACTTT
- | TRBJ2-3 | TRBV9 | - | CASSVARSSPSTDTQYF | TGTGCCAGCAGCGTAGCTCGGTCTTCACCAAGCACAGATACGCAGTATTTT
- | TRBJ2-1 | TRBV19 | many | CASSIGSWRDSSEQFF | TGTGCCAGTAGTATAGGTTCTTGGAGGGACTCGAGTGAGCAGTTCTTC